A selection of T cell receptor beta chains follows, all from one sample in a study of blood T cells in healthy people across ages. Each CDR3 protein is one row after TCRdb ran MiXCR on the 5' RACE reads. The sample shows over 1,500,000 distinct CDR3 sequences, about 49% of them seen only once. The specimen was blood. The receptors derive from a woman aged 40 to 49 in good health. CDR3s include the opening cysteine and the closing phenylalanine or tryptophan. D genes are given only for firm matches. Rows may omit the clone size; those that give it use once, few, many or a size class.

clone_size	d_call	v_call	j_call	cdr3_nt	cdr3_aa
-	-	TRBV4-2	TRBJ1-3	TGTGCCAGCAGCCAAGGCCGGGGGTCGGGAGGAAACACCATATATTTT	CASSQGRGSGGNTIYF
-	TRBD2	TRBV29-1	TRBJ2-3	TGCAGCGTTGAGGGGCCCGCGGGGGGCAGGGATACGCAGTATTTT	CSVEGPAGGRDTQYF
few	TRBD2	TRBV28	TRBJ2-7	TGTGCCAGCAGGGCCGGGACTAGCGGGGGCTACGAGCAGTACTTC	CASRAGTSGGYEQYF
-	-	TRBV7-8	TRBJ2-1	TGTGCCAGCAGCTTAGATGGTGTACTAGGAGCCTACAATGAGCAGTTCTTC	CASSLDGVLGAYNEQFF
-	-	TRBV6-2/TRBV6-3	TRBJ2-7	TGTGCCAGCAGAACCGACAGAATCCTGGGGGAGCAGTACTTC	CASRTDRILGEQYF
few	TRBD1	TRBV20-1	TRBJ2-4	TGCAGTGCTAGAGATGGACAGGGGGCGTCAAACATTCAGTACTTC	CSARDGQGASNIQYF
-	-	TRBV19	TRBJ2-1	TGTGCCAGTAGTATGGCTAGTCGGGCCCACAATGAGCAGTTCTTC	CASSMASRAHNEQFF
-	-	TRBV25-1	TRBJ2-4	TGTGCCAGCAGTGGAGACCACATTCAGTACTTC	CASSGDHIQYF
-	TRBD1	TRBV29-1	TRBJ2-7	TGCAGCGTTTCTCCGGGGACAGGCACCTACGAGCAGTACTTC	CSVSPGTGTYEQYF
-	TRBD2	TRBV7-2	TRBJ2-2	TGTGCCAGCACCATACAAGGACTAGCCGGCGGCGGGGAGCTGTTTTTT	CASTIQGLAGGGELFF
-	-	TRBV6-5	TRBJ1-2	TGTGCCAGCCGGGTAGGGGTTAACTATGGCTACACCTTC	CASRVGVNYGYTF
-	-	TRBV12-5	TRBJ1-1	TGTGCTAGTGGTTTGGCAACAGGGAGCACTGAAGCTTTCTTT	CASGLATGSTEAFF
few	TRBD1	TRBV5-6	TRBJ2-7	TGTGCCAGCAGCTTGGGCCAGGGGGCTTGGGAGCAGTACTTC	CASSLGQGAWEQYF
few	-	TRBV18	TRBJ2-1	TGTGCCAGCTCACCACCGGGGGTCTACAATGAGCAGTTCTTC	CASSPPGVYNEQFF
once	TRBD2	TRBV7-2	TRBJ2-3	TGTGCCAGCAGAGGTAGCGGGAAGTTGGATACGCAGTATTTT	CASRGSGKLDTQYF
few	-	TRBV28	TRBJ2-5	TGTGCCAGCACCACTTCCGGGACTTCGGAGACCCAGTACTTC	CASTTSGTSETQYF
-	TRBD1	TRBV4-3	TRBJ1-5	TGCGCCAGCAGCCAAGAAGTGACAGGGGGCAATCAGCCCCAGCATTTT	CASSQEVTGGNQPQHF
many	TRBD1	TRBV7-9	TRBJ1-2	TGTGCCAGCAGCGGGGACAGTAACTATGGCTACACCTTC	CASSGDSNYGYTF
-	TRBD1	TRBV7-2	TRBJ2-1	TGTGCCAGCAGCCCCCGACAGGGAAATGGGCAGTTCTTC	CASSPRQGNGQFF
few	-	TRBV20-1	TRBJ2-3	TGCAGTGCTAGACCGACCGTATTGCGCACAGATACGCAGTATTTT	CSARPTVLRTDTQYF
-	-	TRBV6-1	TRBJ2-5	TGTGCCAGCAACTTAGGTTTGGAGGAGCAGTACTTC	CASNLGLEEQYF
-	TRBD2	TRBV29-1	TRBJ2-1	TGCAGCATTCTAGCGGGGGGGAGCTCCTACAATGAGCAGTTCTTC	CSILAGGSSYNEQFF
few	-	TRBV5-1	TRBJ2-7	TGCGCCAGCAGCAAGGGGGAGGGAAGCTCCTACGAGCAGTACTTC	CASSKGEGSSYEQYF
few	-	TRBV12-3/TRBV12-4	TRBJ2-5	TGTGCCAGCAAACCCACGGAGGAGACCCAGTACTTC	CASKPTEETQYF
-	-	TRBV25-1	TRBJ2-5	TGTGCCAGCAGATGGGGTGTGGTGGAGACCCAGTACTTC	CASRWGVVETQYF
few	TRBD2	TRBV24-1	TRBJ2-3	TGTGCCACCAGTGGTCTTGAGCGGGGGAATCCCCCAGATACGCAGTATTTT	CATSGLERGNPPDTQYF
once	-	TRBV28	TRBJ1-2	TGTGCCAGCAGCAGTCTAGTATCGGGACCCTATGGCTACACCTTC	CASSSLVSGPYGYTF
few	TRBD2	TRBV15	TRBJ2-1	TGTGCCACCAGCCGGACTAGCGGGGCCTCCTACAATGAGCAGTTCTTC	CATSRTSGASYNEQFF
-	TRBD1	TRBV7-9	TRBJ2-5	TGTGCCAGCAGTAGCCGGGACAGGGGGGCGGAGACCCAGTACTTC	CASSSRDRGAETQYF
once	-	TRBV20-1	TRBJ1-6	TGCAGCGCAACCCCCGGGGGATCGAATAATTCACCCCTCCACTTT	CSATPGGSNNSPLHF
-	-	TRBV12-3/TRBV12-4	TRBJ2-7	TGTGTCAGCAGTCTAAGGATGCAGGGCGAGCAGTACTTC	CVSSLRMQGEQYF
-	-	TRBV12-3/TRBV12-4	TRBJ2-5	TGTGCCAGCAGTCCCCAGATCGCTGAAGAGACCCAGTACTTC	CASSPQIAEETQYF
-	-	TRBV2	TRBJ2-3	TGTGCCAGCGGCCCGTTACAGGGAGGTACGCAGTATTTT	CASGPLQGGTQYF
-	-	TRBV2	TRBJ2-7	TGTGCCAGCAGGGAGGGACTTCTCTTCCCCTACGAGCAGTACTTC	CASREGLLFPYEQYF
-	-	TRBV24-1	TRBJ2-3	TGTGCCACCCTGTGGAACCCCAGAACAGATACGCAGTATTTT	CATLWNPRTDTQYF
few	TRBD2	TRBV7-2	TRBJ2-3	TGTGCCAGCAGCTTAGCGGGTTTGGGACTAGAGTCAGATACGCAGTATTTT	CASSLAGLGLESDTQYF
-	-	TRBV29-1	TRBJ1-1	TGCAGCGTTGAAGATCCGGAGGGCACTGAAGCTTTCTTT	CSVEDPEGTEAFF
-	-	TRBV10-3	TRBJ2-7	TGTGCCATCAGTGAGTCGATCTTGATGGACGGAGTATACGAGCAGTACTTC	CAISESILMDGVYEQYF
-	-	TRBV20-1	TRBJ1-5	TGCAGTGCTAGAGTTGTGTCAGGGTTAGGGTGGAATCAGCCCCAGCATTTT	CSARVVSGLGWNQPQHF
-	TRBD1	TRBV6-1	TRBJ2-7	TGTGCCAGCAGTGAACTTACAGGGGGCTCCTACGAGCAGTACTTC	CASSELTGGSYEQYF
-	-	TRBV18	TRBJ2-7	TGTGCCAGCTCACCAAGGGAAGTGGACGAGCAGTACTTC	CASSPREVDEQYF
-	-	TRBV12-3/TRBV12-4	TRBJ1-2	TGTGCCAGCAGCGAACCGATAACAGGGAGCGGGGGCTACACCTTC	CASSEPITGSGGYTF
-	-	TRBV7-8	TRBJ2-5	TGTGCCAGCAGCACCACAGGGCGGGAGACCCAGTACTTC	CASSTTGRETQYF
-	-	TRBV27	TRBJ2-7	TGTGCCAGCAGTCCCCTCGGGACACCATACGAGCAGTACTTC	CASSPLGTPYEQYF
few	-	TRBV27	TRBJ2-7	TGTGCCAGCAGTTTATCGGGGACATCGAAGCAGTACTTC	CASSLSGTSKQYF
-	TRBD2	TRBV9	TRBJ2-5	TGTGCCAGCAGCCTTCGCGGGGGGGCAGCTAGGGAGACCCAGTACTTC	CASSLRGGAARETQYF
-	TRBD1	TRBV20-1	TRBJ1-1	TGCAGTGCTGAGGGACAGTTGAACACTGAAGCTTTCTTT	CSAEGQLNTEAFF
-	TRBD2	TRBV7-2	TRBJ2-4	TGTGCCAGCAGCTTAGTTTCTAGCGGAGCCAAAAACATTCAGTACTTC	CASSLVSSGAKNIQYF